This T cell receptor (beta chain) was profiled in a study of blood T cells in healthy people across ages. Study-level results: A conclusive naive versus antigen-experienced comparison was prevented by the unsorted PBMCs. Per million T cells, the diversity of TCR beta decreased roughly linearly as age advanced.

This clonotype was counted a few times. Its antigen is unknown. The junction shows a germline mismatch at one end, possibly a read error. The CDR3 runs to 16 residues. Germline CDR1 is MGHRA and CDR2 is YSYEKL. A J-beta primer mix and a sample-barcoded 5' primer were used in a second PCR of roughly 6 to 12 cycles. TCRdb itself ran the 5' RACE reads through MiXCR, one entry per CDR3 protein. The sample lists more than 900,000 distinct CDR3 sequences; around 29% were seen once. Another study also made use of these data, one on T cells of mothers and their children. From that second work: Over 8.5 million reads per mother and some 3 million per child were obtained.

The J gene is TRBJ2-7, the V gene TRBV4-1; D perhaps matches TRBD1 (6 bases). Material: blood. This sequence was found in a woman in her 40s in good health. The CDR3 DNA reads TGCGCCAGCAACCAAGAGAGGCGACAGGAGCCCTACGAGCAGTACTTC. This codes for CASNQERRQEPYEQYF.